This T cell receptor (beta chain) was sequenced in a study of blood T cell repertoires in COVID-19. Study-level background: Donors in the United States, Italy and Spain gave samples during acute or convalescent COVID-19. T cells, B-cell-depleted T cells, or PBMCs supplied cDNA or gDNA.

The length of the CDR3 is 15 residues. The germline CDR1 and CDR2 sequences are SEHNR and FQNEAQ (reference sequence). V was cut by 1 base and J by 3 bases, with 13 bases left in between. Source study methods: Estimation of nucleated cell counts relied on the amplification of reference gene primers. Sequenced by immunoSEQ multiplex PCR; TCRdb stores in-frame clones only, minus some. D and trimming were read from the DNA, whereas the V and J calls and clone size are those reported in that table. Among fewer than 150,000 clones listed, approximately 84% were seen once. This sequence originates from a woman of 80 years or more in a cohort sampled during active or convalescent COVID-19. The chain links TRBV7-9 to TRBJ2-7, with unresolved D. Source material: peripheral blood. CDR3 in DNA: TGTGCCAGCAGCTTAGGACACTCCCTGGACTACGAGCAGTACGTC. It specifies CASSLGHSLDYEQYV.